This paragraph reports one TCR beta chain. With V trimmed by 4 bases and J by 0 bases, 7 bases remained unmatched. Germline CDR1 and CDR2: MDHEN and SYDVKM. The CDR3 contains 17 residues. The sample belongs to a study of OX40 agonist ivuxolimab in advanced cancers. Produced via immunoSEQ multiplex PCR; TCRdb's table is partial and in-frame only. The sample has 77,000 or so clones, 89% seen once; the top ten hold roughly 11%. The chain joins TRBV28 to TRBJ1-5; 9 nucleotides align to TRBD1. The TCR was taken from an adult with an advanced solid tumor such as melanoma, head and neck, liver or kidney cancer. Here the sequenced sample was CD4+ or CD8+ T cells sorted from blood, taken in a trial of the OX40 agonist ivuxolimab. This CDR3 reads CASSSHRGLYSNQPQHF. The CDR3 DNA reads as TGTGCCAGCAGTTCCCACAGGGGGCTATATAGCAATCAGCCCCAGCATTTT.